This T cell receptor (beta chain) appears in the sequencing data of a study of OX40 agonist ivuxolimab in advanced cancers. This CDR3 comprises 15 residues. Germline V gene sequence: CDR1 LNHDA, CDR2 SQIVND (reference sequence). The V gene lost 10 bases and the J gene lost 1 base, with 18 bases spanning the gap. General study results and limits: Averaged across samples, CD8+ T cells carried more expanded clones than CD4+ did.

Using immunoSEQ multiplex PCR, the repertoire was profiled, and TCRdb retains in-frame clones only, with some absent. Here the sample spans some 18,000 clones, around 82% being singletons. With respect to this clone: As yet, its antigen is unknown.

The TCR sequence derives from an adult with an advanced solid tumor such as melanoma, head and neck, liver or kidney cancer. Sequencing was performed on CD4+ or CD8+ T cells sorted from blood, taken in a trial of the OX40 agonist ivuxolimab. The chain is built from TRBV19 and TRBJ2-3, with D maybe TRBD1 (5 bases). This CDR3 reads CATSKADTGTDTQYF. Here the CDR3 DNA reads TGTGCCACCAGCAAGGCGGACACGGGCACAGATACGCAGTATTTT.